This TCR beta chain was recorded in a study of blood T cell repertoires in COVID-19. As for the study in general: PBMCs, B-cell-depleted T cells, or T cells provided the cDNA or gDNA that made up the material.

Repertoires were generated with immunoSEQ multiplex PCR, while TCRdb's copy carries only in-frame clones and drops some. In the table there are about 140,000 clones, roughly 80% of which are singletons. What was sequenced was peripheral blood. The source is a woman aged 80 or older with acute or convalescent COVID-19.

CDR3 in DNA: TGCGCCAGCAGCTTGGGTGTAGGAGCCCAAGAGACCCAGTACTTC. Amino acids: CASSLGVGAQETQYF. The V call is TRBV5-1, the J call TRBJ2-5; no clear D. CDR1 SGHRS and CDR2 YFSETQ come from the germline V gene. The V and J ends lost 0 bases and 1 base respectively, with 10 bases between them. This CDR3 contains 15 residues.